This entry lists 4 T cell receptor beta chains sequenced from one sample in a study of sequential checkpoint blockade in melanoma. TCRdb keeps only in-frame clones here, not all; method: immunoSEQ multiplex PCR. The sample carries some 30,000 clones, around 82% recorded once. Treatment specified: randomized to nivolumab then ipilimumab (arm A) or the reverse (arm B). Here the sequenced sample was CD8+ T cells sorted from blood (inferred from file names), taken from a patient given nivolumab and ipilimumab in sequence. These receptors came from a human donor with melanoma.

The chain carries TRBV5-5 and TRBJ1-2; D is unresolved. In germline, CDR1 is SGHKS, CDR2 YYEKEE (reference sequence). V was clipped by 0 bases and J by 4 bases, with 13 bases between them. CDR3 length: 15 amino acids. The CDR3 DNA reads as TGTGCCAGCAGCTTGGGTGCCGGGGAGGGCTATGGCTACACCTTC. As protein: CASSLGAGEGYGYTF.

This chain uses TRBV29-1 with TRBJ1-2; D not certain. This CDR3 comprises 15 residues. Trimming removed 2 bases at V and 1 base at J, with 14 bases between. Germline loops: CDR1 SQVTM, CDR2 ANQGSEA. CDR3 nucleotides: TGCAGCGTTGAACGCCCCAATTGGAGTAACTATGGCTACACCTTC. This encodes CSVERPNWSNYGYTF.

In this sample, this clone turned up once. The rearrangement joins TRBV30 to TRBJ2-2; D may be TRBD2 (6 bases). The germline gives CDR1 GTSNPN, CDR2 SVGIG (reference sequence). The V end lost 3 bases, the J end lost 7 bases, and 18 bases lay between the germline ends. The CDR3 has 15 amino acids. The CDR3 protein is CAWSLPGLWGGELFF. DNA for the CDR3: TGTGCCTGGAGCCTGCCGGGACTCTGGGGCGGGGAGCTGTTTTTT.

This clone was detected a few times. The rearrangement links TRBV27 to TRBJ2-5, with a possible D match to TRBD1 (6 bases). This CDR3 has 15 amino acids. Trimming pared 2 bases from V and 2 bases from J, leaving 12 bases between. Germline loops: CDR1 MNHEY, CDR2 SMNVEV (reference sequence). CDR3 sequence (DNA): TGTGCCAGCAGTTTAGGGTGGGGGCCGCAAGAGACCCAGTACTTC. This sequence encodes CASSLGWGPQETQYF.